The T cell receptor (beta chain) under discussion was sequenced for a study of neoadjuvant nivolumab and ipilimumab in lung cancer. Study details: Patients got nivolumab 3 mg/kg on days 1, 15 and 29; combination added ipilimumab 1 mg/kg day 1.

The assay was immunoSEQ multiplex PCR, and TCRdb's table has in-frame clones only and misses some. The table shows 44,000 or so clones, with roughly 90% occurring only once. The clonotype comes from an adult with non-small cell lung cancer. Some clones in this sample may be carry-over from other donors' samples. The sequenced sample was blood, obtained before neoadjuvant nivolumab, alone or with ipilimumab.

CDR3 sequence reads: CASSDKLAWSSYEQYF. The CDR3 nucleotides are TGTGCCAGCAGCGATAAACTAGCGTGGAGCTCCTACGAGCAGTACTTC. The chain is built from TRBV11-2 and TRBJ2-7, with 7 bases fitting TRBD2. From germline, CDR1 is SGHAT and CDR2 FQNNGV. The CDR3 totals 16 residues. Trimming took 5 bases from V and 0 from J; bases not matched to a gene: 10.